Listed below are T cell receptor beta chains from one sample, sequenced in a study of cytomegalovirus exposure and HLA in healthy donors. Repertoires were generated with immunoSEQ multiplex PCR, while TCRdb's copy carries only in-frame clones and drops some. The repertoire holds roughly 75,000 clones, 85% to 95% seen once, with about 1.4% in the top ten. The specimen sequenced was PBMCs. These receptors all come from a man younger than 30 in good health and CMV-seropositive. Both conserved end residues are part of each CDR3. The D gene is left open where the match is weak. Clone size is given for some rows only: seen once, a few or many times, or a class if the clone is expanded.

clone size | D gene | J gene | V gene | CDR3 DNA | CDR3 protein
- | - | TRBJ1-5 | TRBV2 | TGTGCGACAAGCCAGGGGACTCAGCCCCAGCATTTT | CATSQGTQPQHF
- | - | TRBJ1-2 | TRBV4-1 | TGCGCCAGCAGCCAAGGACGGGGGGGCGAAGTATATGGCTACACCTTC | CASSQGRGGEVYGYTF
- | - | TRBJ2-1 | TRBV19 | TGTGCCAGTAGTATGGGGCCGTTATACAATGAGCAGTTCTTC | CASSMGPLYNEQFF
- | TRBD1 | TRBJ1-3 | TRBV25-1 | TGTGCCAGCAGTGAATTTTTTACAGGGGGGAGCTCTGGAAACACCATATATTTT | CASSEFFTGGSSGNTIYF
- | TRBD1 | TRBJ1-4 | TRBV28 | TGTGCCAGCACCCTGGTCGGGACAGGGTTGGGTAAACTGTTTTTT | CASTLVGTGLGKLFF
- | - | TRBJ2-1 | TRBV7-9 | TGTGCCAGCAGCCTAAACAATGAGCAGTTCTTC | CASSLNNEQFF
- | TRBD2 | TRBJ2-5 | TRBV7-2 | TGTGCCAGCGCACCGGGACTAAAAGAGACCCAGTACTTC | CASAPGLKETQYF
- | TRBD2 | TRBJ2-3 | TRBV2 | TGTGCCAGCACCCCCCCTCGACGGGGGGGGCAGTATTTT | CASTPPRRGGQYF
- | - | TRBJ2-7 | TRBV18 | TGTGCCAGCTCGCCGCTACCCTACGTGGAGCAGTACTTC | CASSPLPYVEQYF
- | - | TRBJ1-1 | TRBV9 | TGTGCCAGCAGCGTAGGGTTAGGAGTGGGGAACACTGAAGCTTTCTTT | CASSVGLGVGNTEAFF
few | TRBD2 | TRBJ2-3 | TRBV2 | TGTGCCAGCAGTGGTGGTAGCGGGGCCACAGATACGCAGTATTTT | CASSGGSGATDTQYF
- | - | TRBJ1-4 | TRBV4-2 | TGTGCCAGCAGCCAAGATCGAGGCCGAGCTAATGAAAAACTGTTTTTT | CASSQDRGRANEKLFF
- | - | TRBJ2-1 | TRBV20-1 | TGCAGTGCTAGAGATCTGGTACAGGACTTCTTC | CSARDLVQDFF
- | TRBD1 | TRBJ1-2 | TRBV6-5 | TGTGCCAGCAGTTACCATCAGACAGGGTCGGACTATGGCTACACCTTC | CASSYHQTGSDYGYTF
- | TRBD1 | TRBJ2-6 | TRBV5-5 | TGTGCCAGCAGCTTAACAGGGGGAGAGTCTGGGGCCAACGTCCTGACTTTC | CASSLTGGESGANVLTF
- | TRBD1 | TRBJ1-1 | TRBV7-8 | TGTGCCAGCAGCTTAGCTCTAGGAAACAGGGGAAAGGCTGAAGCTTTCTTT | CASSLALGNRGKAEAFF
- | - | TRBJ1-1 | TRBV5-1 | TGCGCCAGCAGCTTGGGAATAGTGAACACTGAAGCTTTCTTT | CASSLGIVNTEAFF
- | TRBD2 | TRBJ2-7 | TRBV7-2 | TGTGCCAGCAGTTCAACTAGCGGGATCGTCGACGAGCAGTACTTC | CASSSTSGIVDEQYF
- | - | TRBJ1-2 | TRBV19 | TGTGCCAGTACCCCGAGCCGGACATACTATGGCTACACCTTC | CASTPSRTYYGYTF
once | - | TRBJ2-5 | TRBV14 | TGTGCCAGCAGCCCATATTCCGGGACAATCAAGGGGACCCAGTACTTC | CASSPYSGTIKGTQYF
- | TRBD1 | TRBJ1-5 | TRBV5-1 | TGCGCCAGCAGCGCCGGGACAGGCACAAATCAGCCCCAGCATTTT | CASSAGTGTNQPQHF
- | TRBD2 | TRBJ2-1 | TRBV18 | TGTGCCAGCTCACCACCGGGACTAGCCCTCAATGAGCAGTTCTTC | CASSPPGLALNEQFF
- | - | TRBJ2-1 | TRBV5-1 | TGCGCCAGCAGCTTGGCTCTGACGGGTAGCGGAGACTACAATGAGCAGTTCTTC | CASSLALTGSGDYNEQFF
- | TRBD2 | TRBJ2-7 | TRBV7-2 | TGTGCCAGCAGCTTAGTACTAGCGGGGGGGCTCGAGCAGTACTTC | CASSLVLAGGLEQYF
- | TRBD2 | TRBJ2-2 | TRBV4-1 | TGCGCCAGCAGCCAAGATAATTTGCGGGGGTCGGCGGTCGGGGAGCTGTTTTTT | CASSQDNLRGSAVGELFF
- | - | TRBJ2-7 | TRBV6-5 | TGTGCCAGCCATAGGGGATACGAGCAGTACTTC | CASHRGYEQYF
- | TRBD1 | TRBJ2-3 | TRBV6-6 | TGTGCCAGCAGTTACGGCCAGGGGGCAGATACGCAGTATTTT | CASSYGQGADTQYF
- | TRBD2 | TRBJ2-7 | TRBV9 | TGTGCCAGCAGCGCCGGACTAGCGGGTAGGCACGAGCAGTACTTC | CASSAGLAGRHEQYF
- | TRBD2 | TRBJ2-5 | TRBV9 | TGTGCCAGCAGCGGGGGGACTAGCCCCATTCCCCAGTACTTC | CASSGGTSPIPQYF
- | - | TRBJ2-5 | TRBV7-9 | TGTGCCAGCCGAGGCAGACAAGAGACCCAGTACTTC | CASRGRQETQYF
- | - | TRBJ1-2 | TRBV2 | TGTGCCAGCTACAGGGCCACGGCGGTTGGCTACACCTTC | CASYRATAVGYTF
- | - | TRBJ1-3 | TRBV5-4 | TGTGCCAGCAGCAGTACACAGGGAAAGGCTGGAAACACCATATATTTT | CASSSTQGKAGNTIYF
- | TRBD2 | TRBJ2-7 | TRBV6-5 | TGTGCCAGCAGTTACACCACACTAGCGGGGTCCTACGAGCAGTACTTC | CASSYTTLAGSYEQYF
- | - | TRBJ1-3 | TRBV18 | TGTGCCAGCTCACTTCCCGGGGGACCCTCTGGAAACACCATATATTTT | CASSLPGGPSGNTIYF
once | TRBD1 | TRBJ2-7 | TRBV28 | TGTGCCAGCAGTGACAGGGTAGTCTACGAGCAGTACTTC | CASSDRVVYEQYF
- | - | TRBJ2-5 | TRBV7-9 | TGTGCCAGCAGCACTACGAAAGCTTTTAGCCCGACTAGTCAAGAGACCCAGTACTTC | CASSTTKAFSPTSQETQYF
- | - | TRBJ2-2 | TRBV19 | TGTGCCAGTAGGGGGCCCGCTGGCACCGGGGAGCTGTTTTTT | CASRGPAGTGELFF
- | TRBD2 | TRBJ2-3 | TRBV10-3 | TGTGCCACAACAGGACTAGCGGGGGTGACAGATACGCAGTATTTT | CATTGLAGVTDTQYF
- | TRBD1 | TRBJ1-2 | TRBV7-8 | TGTGCCAGCAGCTTAGCGTTGGCACAGGGGGCGAAGGGCTACACCTTC | CASSLALAQGAKGYTF
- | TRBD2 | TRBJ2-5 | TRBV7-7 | TGTGCCAGCAGCTTAGGTAGCGGGGGAGAGGCCCAGTACTTC | CASSLGSGGEAQYF